Listed below are T cell receptor beta chains from one sample, sequenced in a study of cytomegalovirus exposure and HLA in healthy donors. Data came from immunoSEQ multiplex PCR; TCRdb stores just in-frame clones and leaves some out. This table has about 120,000 clones, more than 75% appearing once. Sequencing input: PBMCs. The receptors were gathered from a woman aged 40 to 49 in good health and CMV-seropositive. Both conserved end residues are part of each CDR3. The D gene is left open where the match is weak. Only some rows state a clone size, as once, few, many or a class for expanded clones.

V,D,size,J,CDR3,DNA
TRBV5-4,TRBD1,.,TRBJ1-2,CASSKQGGDYGYTF,TGTGCCAGCAGCAAACAGGGGGGCGACTATGGCTACACCTTC
TRBV7-9,.,.,TRBJ1-1,CASSPGLSPSMNTEAFF,TGTGCCAGCAGCCCCGGACTGTCACCAAGCATGAACACTGAAGCTTTCTTT
TRBV19,.,.,TRBJ2-3,CASTPTGPTDTQYF,TGTGCCAGTACCCCTACTGGGCCCACAGATACGCAGTATTTT
TRBV6-1,.,.,TRBJ2-3,CASSGGLVMTDTQYF,TGTGCCAGCAGTGGGGGGCTTGTGATGACAGATACGCAGTATTTT
TRBV19,TRBD1,.,TRBJ1-4,CASRDRGPGEKLFF,TGTGCCAGTAGGGACAGGGGGCCTGGAGAAAAACTGTTTTTT
TRBV7-9,TRBD2,.,TRBJ2-5,CASSSARVGSGGAPKTQYF,TGTGCCAGCAGCTCCGCTAGGGTCGGAAGCGGGGGGGCGCCGAAGACCCAGTACTTC
TRBV30,.,once,TRBJ1-2,CAWGRRLNNYGYTF,TGTGCCTGGGGAAGGAGACTGAATAACTATGGCTACACCTTC
TRBV4-1,.,.,TRBJ2-3,CASSQDQTAVTQYF,TGCGCCAGCAGCCAAGATCAAACGGCGGTAACGCAGTATTTT
TRBV21-1,.,.,TRBJ2-7,CASSKGDRGGFKHF,TGTGCCAGCAGCAAGGGGGACAGGGGTGGTTTCAAACACTTC
TRBV5-1,.,.,TRBJ2-2,CASSLGGPDTGELFF,TGCGCCAGCAGCTTGGGAGGGCCAGACACCGGGGAGCTGTTTTTT